This T cell receptor beta chain was found in a study of brain T cells in children with intractable seizures. The count of this clone is one. What it binds is not known. This table comes from immunoSEQ multiplex PCR, and its TCRdb copy is limited to in-frame clones, with some not included. The repertoire holds about 340,000 clones, with 85% to 95% as singletons. Documented time point: blood from clinic visit 5 months post-surgery; TSC patient then seizure free. Looked up from germline, CDR1 is GTSNPN and CDR2 is SVGIG (reference sequence). Between the trimmed V and J ends, which lost 2 bases and 5 bases, there was a span of 13 bases. The CDR3 loop spans 13 amino acids. Study-level points and caveats: Viral specificity was inferred only from CDR3 similarity; HCMV serostatus was unknown.

This sample comprised peripheral blood, obtained roughly 5 months after surgery. This TCR was recovered from a boy under two years old with tuberous sclerosis and intractable seizures. The chain recombines TRBV30 with TRBJ2-7, with a weak D call TRBD2 (5 bases). The CDR3 nucleotides read TGTGCCTGGAGTCCCGGGGTTTCCAACGAGCAGTACTTC. As protein: CAWSPGVSNEQYF.